This T cell receptor beta chain emerged from a study of siplizumab effects on memory and regulatory T cells. Findings and limits, study-wide: Alloreactive clones mapping to unstimulated subsets formed only a minor fraction. Memory cells seemed less diverse than naive T cells, which also seemed major contributors to the alloresponse.

This CDR3 comprises 16 residues. V gave up 5 bases and J gave up 1 base; unmatched junction bases: 5. Looked up from germline, CDR1 is SGHTA and CDR2 is FQGNSA. Worth noting for this clone: What it recognizes is unknown.

TCRdb keeps only in-frame clones here, not all; method: immunoSEQ multiplex PCR. Of some 97,000 clones in the sample, 75% to 95% were seen once. The sample comprised CD4+ T cells sorted from blood. The genes are TRBV7-2 and TRBJ2-2, with 9 nucleotides matching TRBD2. The TCR comes from a human donor in good health. CDR3 in DNA: TGTGCCAGCAGCCCACGACTAGCGGTGAACACCGGGGAGCTGTTTTTT. The encoded protein is CASSPRLAVNTGELFF.